This T cell receptor (beta chain) is drawn from a study of identical twins. Germline V gene data show CDR1 as MNHEY and CDR2 as SMNVEV (reference sequence). The CDR3 length is 14 residues. The V gene lost 6 bases and the J gene lost 5 bases, with 14 bases spanning the gap. Study-wide results and limits: Low generation-probability sequences were in excess among twin-shared out-of-frame alpha sequences. Insertion counts were lower in abundant cord blood beta clonotypes, a trend that memory repertoires did not show. Excess sharing by twins proved weaker in beta out-of-frame sequences.

Donors uniformly comprised healthy Caucasians. This clonotype has more than one count but fewer than ten. Its antigen remains unknown. From the 5' RACE reads, TCRdb called clonotypes with MiXCR, one entry per CDR3 protein. Among 300,000 to 400,000 distinct CDR3 sequences listed, 9% to 15% were seen once. This same sample was also part of a study on yellow fever vaccine responses in identical twins.

The source of this sequence is a woman younger than 30 in good health. Sequencing was carried out using CD8+ T cells sorted from blood. The chain couples TRBV27 to TRBJ2-1; D is perhaps TRBD2 (6 bases). For the CDR3, the DNA is TGTGCCAGCAGACGGGACTTTCTCAACAATGAGCAGTTCTTC. Protein: CASRRDFLNNEQFF.